Presented here are 30 T cell receptor beta chains from one specimen sequenced in a study of cytomegalovirus exposure and HLA in healthy donors. The PCR used 60 Vbeta and 13 Jbeta primers. Repertoires were generated with immunoSEQ multiplex PCR, while TCRdb's copy carries only in-frame clones and drops some. This sample has about 200,000 clones, with roughly 83% found just once. Sequenced material: PBMCs. The receptors originated from a male donor in good health and CMV-seropositive.

The chain employs TRBV7-9 and TRBJ2-7; 8 positions agree with TRBD1. With V trimmed by 0 bases and J by 2 bases, 3 bases remained unmatched. Germline V gene data show CDR1 as SEHNR and CDR2 as FQNEAQ (reference sequence). The CDR3 consists of 15 residues. CDR3: CASSLAVTGAYEQYF. The CDR3 DNA sequence: TGTGCCAGCAGCTTAGCCGTGACAGGGGCCTACGAGCAGTACTTC.

The chain couples TRBV15 to TRBJ1-1; 7 nucleotides line up with TRBD1. The CDR3 is 13 residues long. Germline CDR1 reads LNHNV; CDR2 reads YYDKDF (reference sequence). The junction had 2 bases not matched to a gene; V was cut back by 4 bases and J by 3 bases. In DNA form, the CDR3 reads TGTGCCACCAGCAACAGGGGAGACACTGAAGCTTTCTTT. It encodes CATSNRGDTEAFF.

The chain recombines TRBV9 with TRBJ2-5, with 11 bases matching TRBD2. The J call may be in error: the DNA end matches TRBJ2-7 better. The germline V gene has CDR1 SGDLS and CDR2 YYNGEE. This CDR3 has 15 residues. In DNA, the CDR3 is TGTGCCAGCAGCGCGACTAGCGGGACCCCCTACGAGCAGTACTTC. It specifies CASSATSGTPYEQYF.

In its sample, this clone was seen once. The chain uses TRBV4-2 and TRBJ1-1, with D perhaps matching TRBD1 (6 bases). This CDR3 region has 17 residues. V dropped 3 bases and J dropped 6 bases, with 23 bases sitting between them. Looked up from germline, CDR1 is LGHNA and CDR2 is YNFKEQ. The CDR3 DNA is TGTGCCAGCAGCCACGATGACAGGCAGCGGCTGTGGCCTGAAGCTTTCTTT. Encoded protein: CASSHDDRQRLWPEAFF.

The V gene is TRBV5-1, the J gene TRBJ1-2, with D perhaps TRBD1 (5 bases). Germline CDR1 is SGHRS and CDR2 is YFSETQ. This CDR3 comprises 14 residues. Trimming stripped 0 bases from V and 8 bases from J, with 14 bases between. In DNA form, the CDR3 reads TGCGCCAGCAGCTTGGCCGGGGGGAGGGGAGGCTACACCTTC. Its protein is CASSLAGGRGGYTF.

This chain joins TRBV5-4 and TRBJ2-1; 10 nucleotides agree with TRBD2. Germline-derived CDR1 and CDR2 are SGHNT and YYREEE (reference sequence). The CDR3 sequence is 18 residues long. Trimming took 0 bases from V and 7 from J; bases not matched to a gene: 13. The CDR3 DNA is TGTGCCAGCAGCTTGGGAATTGTAGCGGGGGGCTTATCGAATGAGCAGTTCTTC. Amino acid sequence: CASSLGIVAGGLSNEQFF.

The rearrangement joins TRBV7-9 to TRBJ1-4, with 7 bases aligning to TRBD1. J lost 5 bases, V lost 5 bases, and 11 bases had no gene match. The CDR3 runs to 16 residues. In germline, CDR1 is SEHNR, CDR2 FQNEAQ (reference sequence). The CDR3 nucleotides read TGTGCCAGCAGCCCAACTACAGGGGTGGGGAATGAAAAACTGTTTTTT. Translation: CASSPTTGVGNEKLFF.

This sequence joins TRBV4-2 and TRBJ2-3; the D gene is possibly TRBD2 (6 bases). The germline CDR1 and CDR2 sequences are LGHNA and YNFKEQ. Trimming took off 0 bases at V and 2 bases at J, with 9 bases between the two ends. This CDR3 spans 15 amino acids. The CDR3 nucleotides read TGTGCCAGCAGCCAAGATAGCGGATTCACAGATACGCAGTATTTT. This translates into CASSQDSGFTDTQYF.

This chain links TRBV7-2 with TRBJ2-1, with D tentatively TRBD1 (9 bases). V dropped 5 bases and J dropped 9 bases, with 26 bases sitting between them. The CDR3 contains 17 residues. Germline CDR1 is SGHTA and CDR2 is FQGNSA. The CDR3 here is CASSPSGSTGGGGEQFF. The DNA for the CDR3 is TGTGCCAGCAGCCCCAGCGGGAGTACAGGGGGCGGGGGTGAGCAGTTCTTC.

The chain uses TRBV11-2 and TRBJ1-1; 7 bases match TRBD1. V was pared by 5 bases and J by 4 bases, with 7 bases of the junction left unmatched. Per the germline V gene, CDR1 is SGHAT and CDR2 is FQNNGV. This CDR3 spans 14 amino acids. CDR3 sequence reads: CASSPLTGPTEAFF. The CDR3 DNA reads TGTGCCAGCAGCCCCCTGACAGGGCCCACTGAAGCTTTCTTT. Complete variable domain (other parts from reference TRBV11-2 and TRBJ1-1): EAGVAQSPRYKIIEKRQSVAFWCNPISGHATLYWYQQILGQGPKLLIQFQNNGVVDDSQLPKDRFSAERLKGVDSTLKIQPAKLEDSAVYLCASSPLTGPTEAFFGQGTRLTVV.

The chain employs TRBV7-3 and TRBJ1-4; D not certain. V was pared by 2 bases and J by 0 bases, with 7 bases between. CDR3 size: 15 residues. Germline-derived CDR1 and CDR2 are SGHTA and FQGTGA. CDR3 coding DNA: TGTGCCAGCAGCTTATCGGGGACAACTAATGAAAAACTGTTTTTT. The encoded protein is CASSLSGTTNEKLFF.

The chain recombines TRBV7-3 with TRBJ2-1; possible D gene TRBD2, 5 bases. Germline assignment: CDR1 SGHTA and CDR2 FQGTGA. Trimming left V 3 bases short and J 3 bases short, with 12 bases between. The CDR3 runs to 15 residues. The CDR3 DNA reads TGTGCCAGCAGCTTCGGACTCAAACTCTACAATGAGCAGTTCTTC. Its translation: CASSFGLKLYNEQFF.

The table lists this clone with a few counts. V gene TRBV28 combines with J gene TRBJ1-2; 7 bases line up with TRBD1. The CDR3 sequence is 12 residues long. Germline assignment: CDR1 MDHEN and CDR2 SYDVKM. The V and J ends lost 7 bases and 5 bases, in that order; junction bases with no gene match: 4. In nucleotides, the CDR3 is TGTGCCAGCACCACAGGGGCTTATGGCTACACCTTC. Protein sequence: CASTTGAYGYTF.

The genes are TRBV4-3 and TRBJ2-4; 12 bases agree with TRBD1. The CDR3 has 16 amino acids. Germline CDR1 is LGHNA and CDR2 is YSLEER. The V segment lost 1 base and the J segment 6 bases; nucleotides outside the gene matches: 4. The CDR3 bases are TGCGCCAGCAGCCAAGGGGGACAGGGGGCAGGAAACATTCAGTACTTC. This gives the protein CASSQGGQGAGNIQYF.

The chain has TRBV7-3 and TRBJ2-1, with 12 bases aligning to TRBD1. Trimming at V came to 3 bases and at J to 7 bases, leaving 7 bases not matched to a gene. The CDR3 has 16 residues. Germline lookup yields CDR1 SGHTA and CDR2 FQGTGA. CDR3 DNA: TGTGCCAGCAGCTTGGGACAGGGGGCGGCTGGGAATGAGCAGTTCTTC. This translates into CASSLGQGAAGNEQFF.

The chain joins TRBV10-3 to TRBJ2-6, with TRBD2 as a possible D gene (8 bases). The germline gives CDR1 ENHRY, CDR2 SYGVKD. V was clipped by 3 bases and J by 0 bases, with 15 bases between them. CDR3 length equals 18 residues. DNA of the CDR3: TGTGCCATCAGTGACCGGGGGGGACAGACCTCTGGGGCCAACGTCCTGACTTTC. Translating gives CAISDRGGQTSGANVLTF.

V gene TRBV28 combines with J gene TRBJ2-7; 9 nucleotides line up with TRBD1. V lost 5 bases and J lost 5; bases outside the gene matches: 10. The germline gives CDR1 MDHEN, CDR2 SYDVKM. The CDR3 is 15 residues long. The CDR3 here is CASSPTTGGLHEQYF. DNA of the CDR3: TGTGCCAGCAGTCCTACGACAGGGGGTCTCCACGAGCAGTACTTC. Combining the CDR3 with reference TRBV28 and TRBJ2-7 gives the whole variable domain DVKVTQSSRYLVKRTGEKVFLECVQDMDHENMFWYRQDPGLGLRLIYFSYDVKMKEKGDIPEGYSVSREKKERFSLILESASTNQTSMYLCASSPTTGGLHEQYFGPGTRLTVT.

The J gene is TRBJ1-1, the V gene TRBV7-9; 9 bases map to TRBD1. Germline V gene lookup returns CDR1 SEHNR and CDR2 FQNEAQ (reference sequence). CDR3 length: 16 amino acids. V shed 7 bases, J shed 1 base, and the junction held 10 bases outside the gene matches. CDR3 region: CASTLQGAPRNTEAFF. In DNA form, the CDR3 reads TGTGCCAGCACTCTACAGGGGGCCCCTAGGAACACTGAAGCTTTCTTT.

This rearrangement joins TRBV27 to TRBJ2-1; D is perhaps TRBD2 (5 bases). The germline V gene encodes CDR1 MNHEY and CDR2 SMNVEV (reference sequence). The CDR3 has 15 residues. With 2 bases removed from V and 8 bases from J, the gap between germline ends came to 16 bases. CDR3 in DNA: TGTGCCAGCAGTTTAGCTAGCCCTTGGGCCCATGAGCAGTTCTTC. This encodes CASSLASPWAHEQFF.

A few counts support this clone. The V gene is TRBV7-2, the J gene TRBJ2-1, with 9 nucleotides matching TRBD2. CDR3 length: 16 residues. V was clipped by 2 bases and J by 8 bases; unmatched bases: 10. Germline V gene data show CDR1 as SGHTA and CDR2 as FQGNSA. CDR3 sequence: CASSLLALAGSHEQFF. The CDR3 nucleotides are TGTGCCAGCAGCTTATTGGCGCTAGCGGGAAGTCATGAGCAGTTCTTC.

The chain uses TRBV25-1 and TRBJ2-1; possibly TRBD2 for D (7 bases). V was clipped by 2 bases and J by 2 bases, with 10 bases between them. Germline CDR1 MGHDK, CDR2 SYGVNS. The CDR3 is 15 residues long. The CDR3 is CASSEAGGPYNEQFF. The CDR3 DNA follows: TGTGCCAGCAGTGAAGCCGGGGGGCCCTACAATGAGCAGTTCTTC.

CDR3 DNA: TGCGCCAGCAGGGCGACAGGGACCTATGGCTACACCTTC. This sequence encodes CASRATGTYGYTF. The rearrangement links TRBV4-1 to TRBJ1-2, with TRBD1 identical over 7 bases. The CDR3 has 13 residues. V dropped 6 bases and J dropped 4; count of bases not matched to a gene: 5. Germline assignment: CDR1 MGHRA and CDR2 YSYEKL.

V and J are TRBV9 and TRBJ1-2; D perhaps matches TRBD1 (6 bases). Germline V gives CDR1 SGDLS, CDR2 YYNGEE. V was trimmed by 3 bases and J by 4 bases, leaving 10 bases between them. This CDR3 is built from 13 residues. CDR3 in amino acids: CASSGTVIYGYTF. CDR3 sequence (DNA): TGTGCCAGCAGCGGGACAGTCATCTATGGCTACACCTTC.

The gene calls are TRBV9 and TRBJ2-7, with 8 bases aligning to TRBD2. The germline V gene has CDR1 SGDLS and CDR2 YYNGEE. Trimming cost V 0 bases and J 0 bases; bases outside gene matches: 5. This CDR3 spans 16 amino acids. The CDR3 nucleotides read TGTGCCAGCAGCGTAGCCGAGCGGGGGAGCTCCTACGAGCAGTACTTC. It translates to CASSVAERGSSYEQYF.

The sample holds a few counts of this clone. The chain uses TRBV7-3 and TRBJ2-5; D is uncertain. Germline CDR1 is SGHTA and CDR2 is FQGTGA. Trimming took 3 bases from V and 5 from J, leaving 10 bases between them. This CDR3 is built from 13 residues. CDR3 DNA sequence: TGTGCCAGCAGCTTTGAGCCCAGGGAGACCCAGTACTTC. Residues: CASSFEPRETQYF.

This chain uses TRBV5-1 with TRBJ1-1, with D possibly being TRBD1 (6 bases). The V end lost 1 base, the J end lost 0 bases, and 10 bases lay between the germline ends. The CDR3 is 15 amino acids. Germline CDR1 reads SGHRS; CDR2 reads YFSETQ. In DNA, the CDR3 is TGCGCCAGCAGCTTGATGGGACAAGTGAACACTGAAGCTTTCTTT. As protein: CASSLMGQVNTEAFF. The variable domain in full, with the rest retrieved from reference TRBV5-1 and TRBJ1-1, is KAGVTQTPRYLIKTRGQQVTLSCSPISGHRSVSWYQQTPGQGLQFLFEYFSETQRNKGNFPGRFSGRQFSNSRSEMNVSTLELGDSALYLCASSLMGQVNTEAFFGQGTRLTVV.

This clone appeared once. The genes are TRBV11-2 and TRBJ1-4; 7 bases line up with TRBD1. Trimming cost V 7 bases and J 5 bases; bases outside gene matches: 10. This CDR3 comprises 15 residues. Germline CDR1 and CDR2: SGHAT and FQNNGV. In DNA form, the CDR3 reads TGTGCCAGCACCCCGCAGGGGGGCAAGAATGAAAAACTGTTTTTT. Translation: CASTPQGGKNEKLFF.

V gene TRBV5-6 combines with J gene TRBJ1-5, with D perhaps TRBD1 (5 bases). This CDR3 has 15 amino acids. V lost 6 bases, J lost 4 bases, and 17 bases lay in between. Germline V gives CDR1 SGHDT, CDR2 YYEEEE. Written as DNA, the CDR3 is TGTGCCAGCACCTCGACGGGGGGTATTAATCAGCCCCAGCATTTT. Translating gives CASTSTGGINQPQHF.

This clone occurred a few times. The J gene is TRBJ1-2, the V gene TRBV7-8, with 9 bases fitting TRBD1. The V and J ends lost 2 bases and 2 bases, in that order; junction bases with no gene match: 12. The CDR3 length is 18 residues. Per the germline V gene, CDR1 is SGHVS and CDR2 is FQNEAQ. Here the CDR3 DNA reads TGTGCCAGCAGCTTAACCTCTCTAACCGGGACAGGGAACTATGGCTACACCTTC. Its translation is CASSLTSLTGTGNYGYTF. Combining the CDR3 with reference TRBV7-8 and TRBJ1-2 gives the whole variable domain GAGVSQSPRYKVAKRGQDVALRCDPISGHVSLFWYQQALGQGPEFLTYFQNEAQLDKSGLPSDRFFAERPEGSVSTLKIQRTQQEDSAVYLCASSLTSLTGTGNYGYTFGSGTRLTVV.

This clone is a singleton in its sample. V and J are TRBV6-1 and TRBJ2-3; D unclear. Germline-derived CDR1 and CDR2 are MNHNS and SASEGT. CDR3 length equals 12 residues. Trimming took 10 bases from V and 3 from J, leaving 11 bases between them. The CDR3 sequence: CATRGLTDTQYF. The CDR3 DNA follows: TGTGCCACCCGCGGTCTGACAGATACGCAGTATTTT.